The next 10 T cell receptor beta chains were all read from a single sample in a study of siplizumab effects on memory and regulatory T cells. Method: immunoSEQ multiplex PCR; TCRdb's copy keeps in-frame clones and lacks some. Counted here are some 97,000 clones, roughly 92% occurring once; the ten biggest clones make up roughly 0.6%. Material for sequencing was Tregs sorted from blood. The receptors were gathered from a human donor in good health.

This rearrangement joins TRBV5-1 to TRBJ2-5; TRBD1 matches at 12 bases. CDR1 is SGHRS and CDR2 is YFSETQ in the germline V gene. V shed 3 bases, J shed 4 bases, and the junction held 7 bases outside the gene matches. The CDR3 length is 16 residues. CDR3 DNA sequence: TGCGCCAGCAGCTGGGGGGACAGGGGGCGAGGAGAGACCCAGTACTTC. Its protein product is CASSWGDRGRGETQYF.

V usage is TRBV9 and J usage is TRBJ2-5; D is perhaps TRBD2 (6 bases). Per the germline V gene, CDR1 is SGDLS and CDR2 is YYNGEE. The V and J ends lost 0 bases and 4 bases respectively, with 13 bases between them. The CDR3 contains 15 residues. The CDR3 loop is CASSVDWRGTETQYF. The CDR3 DNA follows: TGTGCCAGCAGCGTAGACTGGAGGGGTACAGAGACCCAGTACTTC.

The chain uses TRBV5-3 and TRBJ2-6; D is possibly TRBD1 (6 bases). TRBV5-3 is an open reading frame, and its role is uncertain. The CDR3 has 21 residues. Deletions cut 0 bases from V and 2 bases from J, with 24 bases between. CDR3 region: CARSLALTGDTLLTGANVLTF. CDR3 in DNA: TGTGCCAGAAGCTTGGCCCTGACAGGCGATACCCTCCTCACTGGGGCCAACGTCCTGACTTTC.

The V call is TRBV30, the J call TRBJ1-2, with 7 bases identical to TRBD1. V lost 0 bases and J lost 12; bases outside the gene matches: 10. Germline CDR1 is GTSNPN and CDR2 is SVGIG (reference sequence). The CDR3 is 13 residues long. CDR3 protein: CAWSVRQGGSHTF. CDR3 bases: TGTGCCTGGAGTGTAAGGCAGGGGGGTAGTCACACCTTC.

This sequence joins TRBV14 and TRBJ2-1; D is uncertain. Germline assignment: CDR1 SGHDN and CDR2 FVKESK. The CDR3 has 11 amino acids. V was trimmed by 4 bases and J by 9 bases, leaving 7 bases between them. The CDR3 DNA sequence: TGTGCCAGCAGCCGGTTGAGTGAGCAGTTCTTC. This translates into CASSRLSEQFF.

The chain employs TRBV19 and TRBJ1-5; D unresolved. The V gene's germline CDR1 is LNHDA and CDR2 SQIVND (reference sequence). V lost 3 bases, J lost 3 bases, and 9 bases lay in between. The CDR3 runs 14 residues. Here the CDR3 DNA reads TGTGCCAGTAGTATTACCGGCGACAATCAGCCCCAGCATTTT. Translating it yields CASSITGDNQPQHF.

The V gene is TRBV6-1, the J gene TRBJ1-5; 8 positions match TRBD1. Germline lookup yields CDR1 MNHNS and CDR2 SASEGT. The length of the CDR3 is 15 residues. Trimming took 6 bases from V and 5 from J; bases not matched to a gene: 9. The CDR3 sequence: CASRQGAGPHQPQHF. CDR3 nucleotides: TGTGCCAGCAGGCAGGGGGCCGGGCCACATCAGCCCCAGCATTTT.

The CDR3 sequence: CATTADSLNQPQHF. For the CDR3, the DNA is TGTGCCACCACCGCCGACAGCCTCAATCAGCCCCAGCATTTT. V is TRBV28 and J is TRBJ1-5; TRBD1 might be the D (5 bases). The CDR3 has 14 amino acids. V lost 10 bases and J lost 3, with 16 bases in between. The germline V gene has CDR1 MDHEN and CDR2 SYDVKM.

The V call is TRBV6-6, the J call TRBJ2-7; unclear D gene. V was trimmed by 0 bases and J by 5 bases, leaving 8 bases between them. The V gene's germline CDR1 is MNHNY and CDR2 SVGAGI (reference sequence). The CDR3 has 13 residues. In DNA form, the CDR3 reads TGTGCCAGCAGTTACTCTTTGGTCCACGAGCAGTACTTC. Amino acids: CASSYSLVHEQYF.

V and J are TRBV5-1 and TRBJ2-7; TRBD1 might be the D (5 bases). Per germline, CDR1 SGHRS and CDR2 YFSETQ. V lost 2 bases, J lost 2 bases, and 8 bases lay in between. The length of the CDR3 is 13 residues. The CDR3 DNA follows: TGCGCCAGCAGCTTTAGGGGTGCCTACGAGCAGTACTTC. Its translation is CASSFRGAYEQYF. The variable domain in full, completed from reference TRBV5-1 and TRBJ2-7, reads KAGVTQTPRYLIKTRGQQVTLSCSPISGHRSVSWYQQTPGQGLQFLFEYFSETQRNKGNFPGRFSGRQFSNSRSEMNVSTLELGDSALYLCASSFRGAYEQYFGPGTRLTVT.